Detailed here is one T cell receptor beta chain. Its antigen is not yet known. Qualities for individual bases were not recorded, and no much larger clone is one base off. The sample originates from a study of blood T cell repertoires in COVID-19 (dated by TCRdb to the early 2020s). Turning to the overall study: Samples covering the acute and convalescent phases of COVID-19 were provided by collaborators in the United States, Italy and Spain. The material from the prospective study consisted of cDNA or gDNA derived from T cells, B-cell-depleted T cells, or PBMCs. Deeply sampled blood TCRbeta repertoires from subjects exposed to, actively infected with, or recovered from COVID-19 were included in the dataset. The repertoires were released in a freely available public database meant as a resource for research on the immune response to SARS-CoV-2. The samples were drawn from two sources: the first 160 participants of the ongoing ImmuneRACE study, and 1,000 to 1,500 subjects contributed by 6 global collaborators. A de-identified subject ID, COVID-19 status, age in years and sex were almost always included in the sample metadata. HLA class I and class II types, where available, came from metadata supplied by the sample provider rather than from assay-based typing. What the authors observed across the whole study: How much clinical and demographic metadata was included differed by source and by participant, and the metadata was provided uncurated.

CDR1 MNHNS and CDR2 SASEGT were looked up in the germline V gene. The CDR3 contains 15 residues, cysteine and phenylalanine counted. Solely the CDR3 DNA is kept, with 45 bases framed from the first base. V lost 2 bases and J lost 5 bases; the stretch between them is 15 bases long. In the prospective study, participants were about 18 to 89 years old, resided in about two dozen geographic areas of the United States, and were enrolled through a virtual design. In the prospective study, participants were assigned to cohorts based on the clinical history participants reported in a screening survey and a study questionnaire. Recovered participants in ImmuneRACE Cohort 3 were defined as having two consecutive negative NP/OP PCR tests, clearance from a healthcare professional, or resolution of symptoms. In the prospective study, whole blood, serum and a nasopharyngeal or oropharyngeal swab were collected from each participant by mobile phlebotomists. Additional blood draws and questionnaires over an approximately two-month period could optionally be provided by prospective study participants. Before DNA extraction, prospective study blood samples were shipped either frozen or at room temperature.

TCRbeta CDR3 regions were amplified from genomic DNA by means of the immunoSEQ Assay, a bias-controlled multiplex PCR. In the source study's methods: Within the assay, amplification of reference gene primers was used to estimate how many nucleated cells each sample contained. To quantify the absolute abundance of each unique TCRbeta CDR3 rearrangement, sequence reads were collapsed and filtered. For each sample, productive Simpson clonality was calculated as the square root of Simpson's diversity index across productive rearrangements. TCRdb obtained this table from immuneACCESS and retained in-frame rearrangements with V and J assigned. These tables miss some clones; where compared with another copy, unresolved V genes account for less than half of the shortfall, and the remainder is unexplained. The V and J calls and clone size are taken from that table; D and trimming were inferred from the DNA. This sample holds a few hundred thousand clones; 70% to 90% were observed only once. Jointly, the top ten make up about 2% of the sample.

The sequencing input was PBMCs or T cells enriched from blood (not recorded which). The TCR comes from a young man who had recovered from COVID-19. In this chain, TRBV6-1 is recombined with TRBJ1-2; D gene: possibly TRBD1, on 6 matching bases. The DNA sequence reads TGTGCCAGCAGTGAAAGATACAGGGACCGATATGGCTACACCTTC. Its translation is CASSERYRDRYGYTF.